This T cell receptor (beta chain) was observed in a study of T-cell memory formation after mild COVID-19. V shed 4 bases and J shed 10 bases, with 14 bases lying between them. Germline CDR1 SEHNR, CDR2 FQNEAQ (reference sequence). The CDR3 contains 13 residues. TCRdb passed the 5' RACE reads through MiXCR, listing each CDR3 protein once. The repertoire holds about 290,000 distinct CDR3 sequences, with approximately 15% as singletons. Specimen: PBMCs or a T cell subset sorted from them (not recorded which). J is TRBJ2-1 and V is TRBV7-9; tentatively, D is TRBD1 (5 bases). This TCR came from a man between 18 and 29 years old who had mild COVID-19 (a few samples of this study predate the infection). Cell type and time point are not known. The CDR3 DNA is TGTGCCAGCAGCTCACGACAGTTCGGCGAGCAGTTCTTC. Residues: CASSSRQFGEQFF.